This T cell receptor beta chain stems from a study of cytomegalovirus exposure and HLA in healthy donors. Germline V gives CDR1 MNHNS, CDR2 SASEGT. Trimming stripped 4 bases from V and 0 bases from J, with 13 bases between. The CDR3 sequence is 16 residues long. With 60 Vbeta and 13 Jbeta primers, the PCR was carried out. In the original analysis: Later work found around 72 million unique TCR beta chains, with 9 million to 13 million shared. Generated by immunoSEQ multiplex PCR, the TCRdb table keeps only in-frame clones and is missing some. For V, J and clone size, that table is used; D and trimming come from the DNA. The sample comprises some 100,000 clones, more than 75% of which are singletons, and more than 10% rests with the top ten.

The gene calls are TRBV6-1 and TRBJ1-5; D uncertain. This clonotype originated in a woman in her forties in good health and CMV-seropositive. What was sequenced was PBMCs. The CDR3 region is CASSGGQPYSNQPQHF. As DNA, the CDR3 is TGTGCCAGCAGTGGAGGGCAGCCCTATAGCAATCAGCCCCAGCATTTT.